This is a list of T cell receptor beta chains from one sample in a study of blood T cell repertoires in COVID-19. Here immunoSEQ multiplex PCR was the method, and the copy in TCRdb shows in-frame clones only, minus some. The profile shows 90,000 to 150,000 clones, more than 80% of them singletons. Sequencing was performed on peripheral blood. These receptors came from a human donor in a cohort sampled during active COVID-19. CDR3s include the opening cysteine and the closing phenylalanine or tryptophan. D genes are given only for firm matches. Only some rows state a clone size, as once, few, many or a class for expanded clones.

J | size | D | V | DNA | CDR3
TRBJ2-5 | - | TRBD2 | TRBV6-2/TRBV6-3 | TGTGCCAGCAGTTACGGAGGGCTAGCGGGAGTGGGGGAGACCCAGTACTTC | CASSYGGLAGVGETQYF
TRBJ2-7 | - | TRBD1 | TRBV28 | TGTGCCAGCAGTCCTAACCGGGACAGGGGCCACGAGCAGTACTTC | CASSPNRDRGHEQYF
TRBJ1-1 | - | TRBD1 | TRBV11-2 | TGTGCCAGCAGCCAACAGGGGTACACTGAAGCTTTCTTT | CASSQQGYTEAFF
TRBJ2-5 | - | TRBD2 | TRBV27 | TGTGCCAGCAGCTCGGGGACTAGGGGAAACCAAGAGACCCAGTACTTC | CASSSGTRGNQETQYF
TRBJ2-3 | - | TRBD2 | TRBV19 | TGTGCCAGTAGTATGGTCCGGGGGGGCAGAGATACGCAGTATTTT | CASSMVRGGRDTQYF
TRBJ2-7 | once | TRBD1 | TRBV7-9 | TGTGCCAGCAGCTTAGAGGCAGGGGGCAACTACGAGCAGTACTTC | CASSLEAGGNYEQYF
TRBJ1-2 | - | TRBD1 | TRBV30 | TGTGCCTGGAGTAGGCAGGGGGCGTTTCGTCTCTATGGCTACACCTTC | CAWSRQGAFRLYGYTF
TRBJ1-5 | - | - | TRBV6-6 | TGTGCCAGCAGTCCCCAAAAGGGGCCCGTAAATCAGCCCCAGCATTTT | CASSPQKGPVNQPQHF
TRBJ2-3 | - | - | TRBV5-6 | TGTGCCAGCAGCTTGGGGGACAACACAGATACGCAGTATTTT | CASSLGDNTDTQYF
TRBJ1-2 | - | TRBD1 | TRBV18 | TGTGCCAGCTCACTACCGGGACAGGGTTCCTATGGCTACACCTTC | CASSLPGQGSYGYTF
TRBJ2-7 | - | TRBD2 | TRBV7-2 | TGTGCCAGCAGCTCTCAGACTAGCCCACCCAAGGGTGAGCAGTACTTC | CASSSQTSPPKGEQYF
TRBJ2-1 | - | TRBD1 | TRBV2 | TGTGCCAGCAGGGACAGGGTTCACAATGAGCAGTTCTTC | CASRDRVHNEQFF
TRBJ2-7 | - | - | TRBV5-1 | TGCGCCAGCAGCTTCTCGGGGTCGGAGAACGAGCAGTACTTC | CASSFSGSENEQYF
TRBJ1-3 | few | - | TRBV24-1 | TGTGCCACCAGTGATTCGTCGGGAGTAAGGAACACCATATATTTT | CATSDSSGVRNTIYF
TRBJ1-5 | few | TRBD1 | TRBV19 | TGTGCCAGTAGTAAACAGGGGGCTGGCAATCAGCCCCAGCATTTT | CASSKQGAGNQPQHF
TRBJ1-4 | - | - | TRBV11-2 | TGTGCCAGCAGCCTTAGTGCAACTAATGAAAAACTGTTTTTT | CASSLSATNEKLFF
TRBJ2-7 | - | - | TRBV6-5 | TGTGCCAGCAGTCCCCGACAGGCTCCTCCCTACGAGCAGTACTTC | CASSPRQAPPYEQYF
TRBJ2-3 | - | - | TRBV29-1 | TGCAGCGTCATAGGGGCAGATACGCAGTATTTT | CSVIGADTQYF
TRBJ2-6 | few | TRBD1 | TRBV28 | TGTGCCAGCAGTTTACGTGATTACAGGGGCTCTGGGGCCAACGTCCTGACTTTC | CASSLRDYRGSGANVLTF
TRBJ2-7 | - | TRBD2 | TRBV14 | TGTGCCAGCAGCCAACTAGCGGGGGGGCCCGAGCAGTACTTC | CASSQLAGGPEQYF
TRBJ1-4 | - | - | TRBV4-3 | TGCGCCAGCAGCCAAGGCGAAGTTACACTAAATGAAAAACTGTTTTTT | CASSQGEVTLNEKLFF
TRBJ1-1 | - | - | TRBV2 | TGTGCCAGCAGACCCAGGGCTGAGGACACTGAAGCTTTCTTT | CASRPRAEDTEAFF
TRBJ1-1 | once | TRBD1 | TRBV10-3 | TGTGCCATCAGACAGGGGGCTGAAGCTTTCTTT | CAIRQGAEAFF
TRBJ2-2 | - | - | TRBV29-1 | TGCAGCGTTGACTATCGGAACACCGGGGAGCTGTTTTTT | CSVDYRNTGELFF
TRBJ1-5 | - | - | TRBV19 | TGTGCCAGCTCCACTCGGGAGGGGATTCAGCCCCAGCATTTT | CASSTREGIQPQHF
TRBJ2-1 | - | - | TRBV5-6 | TGTGCCAGCACCTGGTGGTACGGAGACAATGAGCAGTTCTTC | CASTWWYGDNEQFF
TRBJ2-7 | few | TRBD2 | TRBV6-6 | TGTGCCAGCAGTTACTCTCCGGGACTAGCGGAATACGAGCAGTACTTC | CASSYSPGLAEYEQYF
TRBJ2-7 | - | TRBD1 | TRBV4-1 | TGCGCCAGCAGCCAGGCCGGGACAGGACCCTACGAGCAGTACTTC | CASSQAGTGPYEQYF
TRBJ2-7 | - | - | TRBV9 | TGTGCCAGCAGCCCCCGGGGGTTGAGCTACGAGCAGTACTTC | CASSPRGLSYEQYF
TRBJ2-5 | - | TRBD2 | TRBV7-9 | TGTGCCAGCAGCTTAGAAGGACTAGGGGCAAGGGAGACCCAGTACTTC | CASSLEGLGARETQYF
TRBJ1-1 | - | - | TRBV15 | TGTGCCACCAGCAGAGATTGGGGCAGGGTGCCCACTGAAGCTTTCTTT | CATSRDWGRVPTEAFF
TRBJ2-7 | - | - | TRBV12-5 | TGTGCTTGTGGTTGGGGGGGCGGCGGGGCAGGAAACTCCTACGAGCAGTACTTC | CACGWGGGGAGNSYEQYF
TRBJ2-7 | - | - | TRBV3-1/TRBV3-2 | TGTGCCAGCAGCCAAAGAGGGAACCGGTACGAGCAGTACTTC | CASSQRGNRYEQYF
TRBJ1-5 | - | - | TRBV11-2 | TGTGCCAGCAGCTTAAAGGGGGGGAGCAATCAGCCCCAGCATTTT | CASSLKGGSNQPQHF
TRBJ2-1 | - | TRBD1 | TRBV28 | TGTGCCAGCAGTTTGGGGACAGGAACCTACAATGAGCAGTTCTTC | CASSLGTGTYNEQFF
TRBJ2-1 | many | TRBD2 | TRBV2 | TGTGCCAGCAGGGGTCAGCGGGAGCTCGACAATGAGCAGTTCTTC | CASRGQRELDNEQFF
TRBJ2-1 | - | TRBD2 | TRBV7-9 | TGTGCCAGCAGCTTGAGGACTAGTTATGAGCAGTTCTTC | CASSLRTSYEQFF
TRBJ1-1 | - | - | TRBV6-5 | TGTGCCAGCAGTCACGGACGGGAGGTTGAAGCTTTCTTT | CASSHGREVEAFF
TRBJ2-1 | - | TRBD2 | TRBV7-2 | TGTGCCAGCAGCTTAGCGATTAGAGCGGGAGATGAGCAGTTCTTC | CASSLAIRAGDEQFF
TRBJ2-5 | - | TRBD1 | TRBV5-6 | TGTGCCAGCAGCTTAGTCAGGGGGCAAGAGACCCAGTACTTC | CASSLVRGQETQYF
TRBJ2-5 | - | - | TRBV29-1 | TGCAGCGTTGGAGTAGGAGGGTACCAAGAGACCCAGTACTTC | CSVGVGGYQETQYF
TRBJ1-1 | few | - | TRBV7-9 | TGTGCCAGCAGCTTAACCAGGAAGAACACTGAAGCTTTCTTT | CASSLTRKNTEAFF
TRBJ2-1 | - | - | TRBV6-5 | TGTGCCAGCAGCCCCACCCGTAGCGGATACAATGAGCAGTTCTTC | CASSPTRSGYNEQFF
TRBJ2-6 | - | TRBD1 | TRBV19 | TGTGCCAGTAGGACAGGGCACATCTCTGGGGCCAACGTCCTGACTTTC | CASRTGHISGANVLTF
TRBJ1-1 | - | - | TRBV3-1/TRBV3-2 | TGTGCCAGCAATCAAAGGGGCATGAACACTGAAGCTTTCTTT | CASNQRGMNTEAFF
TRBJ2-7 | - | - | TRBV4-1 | TGCGCCAGCAGCCAAGTATACGGGAGTTGGGAGCAGTACTTC | CASSQVYGSWEQYF
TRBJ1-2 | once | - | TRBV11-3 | TGTGCCAGCAGCCCCTACTTTGCGGAGACTGGCTACACCTTC | CASSPYFAETGYTF
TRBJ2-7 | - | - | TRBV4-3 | TGCGCCAGCAGCCGAAAGATTGGCGGGTCGGAGCAGTACTTC | CASSRKIGGSEQYF
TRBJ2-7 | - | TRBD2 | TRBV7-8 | TGTGCCAGCAGCTATAGGGCGGGAGCGTACGAGCAGTACTTC | CASSYRAGAYEQYF